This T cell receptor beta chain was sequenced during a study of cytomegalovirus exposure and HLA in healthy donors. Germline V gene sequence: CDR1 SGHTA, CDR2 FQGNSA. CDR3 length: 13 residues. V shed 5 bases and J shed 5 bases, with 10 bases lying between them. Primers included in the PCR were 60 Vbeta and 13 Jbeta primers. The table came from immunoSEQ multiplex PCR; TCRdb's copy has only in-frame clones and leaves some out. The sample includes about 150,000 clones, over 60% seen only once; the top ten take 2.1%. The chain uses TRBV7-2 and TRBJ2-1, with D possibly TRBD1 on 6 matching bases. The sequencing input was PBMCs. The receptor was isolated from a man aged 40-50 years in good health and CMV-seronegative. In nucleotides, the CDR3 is TGTGCCAGCAGCGAGGACAGACACAATGAGCAGTTCTTC. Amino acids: CASSEDRHNEQFF.